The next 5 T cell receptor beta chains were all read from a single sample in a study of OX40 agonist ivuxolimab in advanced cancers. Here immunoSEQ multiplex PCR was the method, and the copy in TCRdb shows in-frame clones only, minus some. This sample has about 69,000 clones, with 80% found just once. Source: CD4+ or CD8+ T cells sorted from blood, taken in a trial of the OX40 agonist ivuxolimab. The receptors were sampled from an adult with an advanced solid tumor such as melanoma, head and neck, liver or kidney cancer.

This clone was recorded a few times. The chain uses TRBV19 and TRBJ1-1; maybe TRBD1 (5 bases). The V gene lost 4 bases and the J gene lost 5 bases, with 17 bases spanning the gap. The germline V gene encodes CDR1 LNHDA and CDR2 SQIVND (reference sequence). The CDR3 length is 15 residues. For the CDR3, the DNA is TGTGCCAGTAGTACTCCACCAGGGCCAGGGACTGAAGCTTTCTTT. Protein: CASSTPPGPGTEAFF.

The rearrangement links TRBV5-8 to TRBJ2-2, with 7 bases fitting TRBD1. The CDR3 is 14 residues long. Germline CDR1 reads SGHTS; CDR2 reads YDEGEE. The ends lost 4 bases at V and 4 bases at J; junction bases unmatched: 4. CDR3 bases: TGTGCCAGCAGCCTGGCAGGGGGCACCGGGGAGCTGTTTTTT. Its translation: CASSLAGGTGELFF.

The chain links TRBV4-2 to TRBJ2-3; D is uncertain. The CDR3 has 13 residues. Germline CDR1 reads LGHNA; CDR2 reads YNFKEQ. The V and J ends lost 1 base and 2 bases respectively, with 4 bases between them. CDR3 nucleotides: TGTGCCAGCAGCCAAGCACCCACAGATACGCAGTATTTT. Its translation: CASSQAPTDTQYF.

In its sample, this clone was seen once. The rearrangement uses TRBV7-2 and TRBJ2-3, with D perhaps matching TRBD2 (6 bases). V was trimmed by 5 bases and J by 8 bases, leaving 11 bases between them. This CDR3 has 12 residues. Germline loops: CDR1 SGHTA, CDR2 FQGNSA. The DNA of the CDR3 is TGTGCCAGCAGCCCCGGAGCGGGTACGCAGTATTTT. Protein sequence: CASSPGAGTQYF.

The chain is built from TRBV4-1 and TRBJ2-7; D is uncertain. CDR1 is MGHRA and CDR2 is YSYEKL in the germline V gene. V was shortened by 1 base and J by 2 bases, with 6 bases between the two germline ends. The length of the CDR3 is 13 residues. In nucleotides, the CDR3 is TGCGCCAGCAGCCAAGTCCTCCCCTACGAGCAGTACTTC. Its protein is CASSQVLPYEQYF.